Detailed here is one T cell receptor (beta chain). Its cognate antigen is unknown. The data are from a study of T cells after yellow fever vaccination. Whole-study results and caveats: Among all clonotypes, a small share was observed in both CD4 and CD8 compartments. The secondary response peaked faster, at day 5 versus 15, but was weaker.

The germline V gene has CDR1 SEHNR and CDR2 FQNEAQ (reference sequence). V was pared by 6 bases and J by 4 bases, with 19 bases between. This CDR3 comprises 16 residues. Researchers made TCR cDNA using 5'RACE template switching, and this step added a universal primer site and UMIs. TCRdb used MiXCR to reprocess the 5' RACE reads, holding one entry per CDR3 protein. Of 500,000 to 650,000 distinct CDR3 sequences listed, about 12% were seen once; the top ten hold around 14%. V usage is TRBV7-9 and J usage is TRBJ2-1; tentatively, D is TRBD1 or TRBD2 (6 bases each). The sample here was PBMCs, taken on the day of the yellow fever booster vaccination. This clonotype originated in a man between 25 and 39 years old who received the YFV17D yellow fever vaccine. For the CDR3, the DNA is TGTGCCAGCAGTCAAGGGGGGATTAGCGTGTACAATGAGCAGTTCTTC. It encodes CASSQGGISVYNEQFF.